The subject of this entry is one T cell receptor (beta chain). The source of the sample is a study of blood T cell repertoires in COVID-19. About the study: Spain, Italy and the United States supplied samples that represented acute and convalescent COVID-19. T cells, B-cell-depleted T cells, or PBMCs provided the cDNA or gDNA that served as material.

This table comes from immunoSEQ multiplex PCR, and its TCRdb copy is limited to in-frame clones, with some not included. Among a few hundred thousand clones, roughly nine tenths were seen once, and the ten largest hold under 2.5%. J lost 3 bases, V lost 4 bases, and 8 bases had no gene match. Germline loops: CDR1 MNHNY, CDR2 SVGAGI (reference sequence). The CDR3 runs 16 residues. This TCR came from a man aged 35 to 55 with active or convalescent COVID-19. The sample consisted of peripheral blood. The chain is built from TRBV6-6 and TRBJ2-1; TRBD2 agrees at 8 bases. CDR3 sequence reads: CASSFLTSGDYNEQFF. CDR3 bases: TGTGCCAGCAGTTTTCTTACTAGCGGCGACTACAATGAGCAGTTCTTC.